This entry concerns a single TCR beta chain. The sample originates from a study of patients and donors after allogeneic stem cell transplantation. TCRdb re-called the RT-PCR reads through MiXCR, storing one row per CDR3 protein. The sample has roughly 40,000 distinct CDR3 sequences, roughly 30% seen once. Sequenced input: blood, either unsorted or a sorted T cell fraction (not recorded which). The sequence came from a human donor who was either an allogeneic HSCT recipient or a stem cell or donor lymphocyte infusion donor (not recorded which). It is not recorded whose cells these are; they may come from a transplant donor.

In nucleotides, the CDR3 is TGCGCCAGCAGCCAAGGTCCTCAGGGGGCGCCCACCGGGGAGCTGTTTTTT. It specifies CASSQGPQGAPTGELFF. This chain joins TRBV4-3 and TRBJ2-2, with 8 bases that match TRBD1. The trim removed 1 base at V and 4 bases at J, leaving 8 bases unmatched. Looked up from germline, CDR1 is LGHNA and CDR2 is YSLEER. The CDR3 has 17 residues.